A selection of T cell receptor beta chains follows, all from one sample in a study of blood T cell repertoires in COVID-19. Profiled with immunoSEQ multiplex PCR; TCRdb holds only in-frame clones, not every one. The sample carries about 170,000 clones, roughly 80% recorded once. Sequencing was done on a sample of peripheral blood. These receptors were obtained from a woman aged 70-85 years with COVID-19, enrolled during active disease. Both conserved end residues are part of each CDR3. D genes are given only for firm matches. Not all rows give a size; the values are once, few, many and, for expanded clones, a class.

CDR3aa: CASSFTASGNTIYF
CDR3nt: TGTGCCAGCAGCTTCACAGCTTCTGGAAACACCATATATTTT
v_gene: TRBV11-2
j_gene: TRBJ1-3
abundance: NA
d_gene: NA

CDR3aa: CASSPQGSNQPQHF
CDR3nt: TGTGCCAGCAGCCCACAGGGATCCAATCAGCCCCAGCATTTT
v_gene: TRBV9
j_gene: TRBJ1-5
abundance: few
d_gene: NA

CDR3aa: CASSIGGLAGPEQFF
CDR3nt: TGTGCCAGTAGTATAGGGGGACTAGCGGGGCCGGAGCAGTTCTTC
v_gene: TRBV19
j_gene: TRBJ2-1
abundance: NA
d_gene: TRBD2

CDR3aa: CASSSAVFLDRPQDQPQHF
CDR3nt: TGTGCCAGCAGTTCTGCTGTCTTCTTAGACAGGCCCCAGGATCAGCCCCAGCATTTT
v_gene: TRBV28
j_gene: TRBJ1-5
abundance: NA
d_gene: NA

CDR3aa: CASSLAFGGSAGELFF
CDR3nt: TGCGCCAGCAGCTTGGCGTTTGGCGGCAGCGCCGGGGAGCTGTTTTTT
v_gene: TRBV5-1
j_gene: TRBJ2-2
abundance: once
d_gene: NA

CDR3aa: CASSRRGIVDTQYF
CDR3nt: TGTGCCAGCAGTCGTAGGGGTATTGTAGATACGCAGTATTTT
v_gene: TRBV13
j_gene: TRBJ2-3
abundance: NA
d_gene: NA

CDR3aa: CASSVRVGAEAFF
CDR3nt: TGTGCCAGCAGCGTCCGGGTAGGGGCTGAAGCTTTCTTT
v_gene: TRBV9
j_gene: TRBJ1-1
abundance: NA
d_gene: NA

CDR3aa: CASSQSGRNEQYF
CDR3nt: TGTGCCAGCAGCCAGTCGGGGAGGAACGAGCAGTACTTC
v_gene: TRBV7-9
j_gene: TRBJ2-7
abundance: NA
d_gene: NA

CDR3aa: CASKQTGGRVPNEQFF
CDR3nt: TGTGCCAGCAAACAAACGGGGGGCCGAGTCCCCAATGAGCAGTTCTTC
v_gene: TRBV11-1
j_gene: TRBJ2-1
abundance: NA
d_gene: NA

CDR3aa: CASSQSLAGEYEQFF
CDR3nt: TGTGCCAGCAGCCAATCACTAGCGGGAGAGTATGAGCAGTTCTTC
v_gene: TRBV14
j_gene: TRBJ2-1
abundance: NA
d_gene: TRBD2

CDR3aa: CASSLVSGGQTQYF
CDR3nt: TGTGCCAGCAGCTTAGTTAGCGGGGGTCAGACCCAGTACTTC
v_gene: TRBV11-2
j_gene: TRBJ2-5
abundance: NA
d_gene: TRBD2

CDR3aa: CASSWGSGRTYNEQFF
CDR3nt: TGTGCCAGCAGTTGGGGAAGCGGGAGGACCTACAATGAGCAGTTCTTC
v_gene: TRBV27
j_gene: TRBJ2-1
abundance: NA
d_gene: TRBD2

CDR3aa: CASRIGLPTGPYQPQHF
CDR3nt: TGTGCCAGCAGGATAGGCCTCCCGACAGGTCCTTATCAACCCCAGCATTTT
v_gene: TRBV7-9
j_gene: TRBJ1-5
abundance: NA
d_gene: NA

CDR3aa: CASSPASGQETQYF
CDR3nt: TGTGCCAGCTCACCTGCGAGTGGTCAAGAGACCCAGTACTTC
v_gene: TRBV18
j_gene: TRBJ2-5
abundance: NA
d_gene: NA

CDR3aa: CASRTGFDTQYF
CDR3nt: TGTGCCAGCAGAACAGGGTTTGATACGCAGTATTTT
v_gene: TRBV2
j_gene: TRBJ2-3
abundance: NA
d_gene: NA

CDR3aa: CASKTTGNSPLHF
CDR3nt: TGTGCCAGCAAAACAACAGGGAATTCACCCCTCCACTTT
v_gene: TRBV2
j_gene: TRBJ1-6
abundance: few
d_gene: NA

CDR3aa: CAISPGGSGANVLTF
CDR3nt: TGTGCCATCTCCCCGGGGGGCTCTGGGGCCAACGTCCTGACTTTC
v_gene: TRBV10-3
j_gene: TRBJ2-6
abundance: NA
d_gene: TRBD2

CDR3aa: CASSATSGLASEQYF
CDR3nt: TGTGCCAGCAGCGCCACCTCGGGACTAGCCAGCGAGCAGTACTTC
v_gene: TRBV3-1/TRBV3-2
j_gene: TRBJ2-7
abundance: NA
d_gene: TRBD2

CDR3aa: CASSPRHAPLHF
CDR3nt: TGTGCCAGCAGCCCGCGACACGCACCCCTCCACTTT
v_gene: TRBV7-8
j_gene: TRBJ1-6
abundance: few
d_gene: NA

CDR3aa: CASSYTMTGSYEQYF
CDR3nt: TGTGCCAGCAGTTACACCATGACAGGATCCTACGAGCAGTACTTC
v_gene: TRBV6-5
j_gene: TRBJ2-7
abundance: NA
d_gene: NA

CDR3aa: CASSGGVSRNTIYF
CDR3nt: TGTGCCAGCAGCGGGGGTGTTTCCCGAAACACCATATATTTT
v_gene: TRBV28
j_gene: TRBJ1-3
abundance: once
d_gene: NA

CDR3aa: CASSEDRGNPSYNSPLHF
CDR3nt: TGTGCCAGCAGTGAAGACAGGGGAAACCCCTCCTATAATTCACCCCTCCACTTT
v_gene: TRBV6-1
j_gene: TRBJ1-6
abundance: NA
d_gene: TRBD1

CDR3aa: CASSLQATSTEAFF
CDR3nt: TGCGCCAGCAGCTTGCAGGCAACGAGCACTGAAGCTTTCTTT
v_gene: TRBV5-1
j_gene: TRBJ1-1
abundance: NA
d_gene: NA

CDR3aa: CARSKSSLGVVTDTQYF
CDR3nt: TGTGCCAGGAGTAAGAGCAGCTTAGGGGTTGTCACAGATACGCAGTATTTT
v_gene: TRBV2
j_gene: TRBJ2-3
abundance: NA
d_gene: NA

CDR3aa: CASSKGTGYDSPLHF
CDR3nt: TGTGCCAGCAGTAAAGGGACAGGCTACGATTCACCCCTCCACTTT
v_gene: TRBV6-6
j_gene: TRBJ1-6
abundance: NA
d_gene: TRBD1

CDR3aa: CASSQGGLTSPLHF
CDR3nt: TGTGCCAGCAGCCAGGGGGGACTTACTTCACCCCTCCACTTT
v_gene: TRBV3-1/TRBV3-2
j_gene: TRBJ1-6
abundance: NA
d_gene: NA

CDR3aa: CSATTTDTQYF
CDR3nt: TGCAGTGCTACTACCACAGATACGCAGTATTTT
v_gene: TRBV20-1
j_gene: TRBJ2-3
abundance: NA
d_gene: NA

CDR3aa: CSARVFDEQFF
CDR3nt: TGCAGTGCTAGAGTTTTCGATGAGCAGTTCTTC
v_gene: TRBV20-1
j_gene: TRBJ2-1
abundance: once
d_gene: NA

CDR3aa: CASEGQGTDGYTF
CDR3nt: TGTGCCAGCGAGGGACAGGGGACAGATGGCTACACCTTC
v_gene: TRBV6-6
j_gene: TRBJ1-2
abundance: NA
d_gene: TRBD1

CDR3aa: CASSLFAGVGMNTEAFF
CDR3nt: TGTGCCAGCAGTTTATTTGCAGGGGTTGGAATGAACACTGAAGCTTTCTTT
v_gene: TRBV27
j_gene: TRBJ1-1
abundance: NA
d_gene: NA

CDR3aa: CAWGETSGSPQYF
CDR3nt: TGTGCCTGGGGCGAGACTAGCGGGAGCCCGCAGTACTTC
v_gene: TRBV30
j_gene: TRBJ2-7
abundance: NA
d_gene: TRBD2

CDR3aa: CASSLVADSNQPQHF
CDR3nt: TGTGCCAGCAGCTTAGTTGCGGATAGCAATCAGCCCCAGCATTTT
v_gene: TRBV7-9
j_gene: TRBJ1-5
abundance: few
d_gene: NA

CDR3aa: CASTKAGVGETQYF
CDR3nt: TGTGCCAGCACCAAAGCGGGGGTTGGTGAGACCCAGTACTTC
v_gene: TRBV18
j_gene: TRBJ2-5
abundance: once
d_gene: TRBD2

CDR3aa: CASSQEFGGADTQYF
CDR3nt: TGCGCCAGCAGCCAAGAATTTGGAGGGGCAGATACGCAGTATTTT
v_gene: TRBV4-1
j_gene: TRBJ2-3
abundance: NA
d_gene: NA

CDR3aa: CATTLLGQTLTDTQYF
CDR3nt: TGTGCCACTACACTTCTGGGACAGACCCTCACAGATACGCAGTATTTT
v_gene: TRBV28
j_gene: TRBJ2-3
abundance: NA
d_gene: TRBD1

CDR3aa: CASSPRTAQSEKLFF
CDR3nt: TGTGCCAGCAGCCCCCGGACAGCCCAGAGTGAAAAACTGTTTTTT
v_gene: TRBV7-2
j_gene: TRBJ1-4
abundance: NA
d_gene: NA

CDR3aa: CASSPTGMANTEAFF
CDR3nt: TGCGCCAGCAGCCCGACAGGGATGGCGAACACTGAAGCTTTCTTT
v_gene: TRBV5-1
j_gene: TRBJ1-1
abundance: once
d_gene: TRBD1

CDR3aa: CASSAGTGGTDTEAFF
CDR3nt: TGTGCCAGCAGCGCCGGGACAGGGGGCACGGACACTGAAGCTTTCTTT
v_gene: TRBV2
j_gene: TRBJ1-1
abundance: NA
d_gene: TRBD1

CDR3aa: CASSLSVGGGEKLFF
CDR3nt: TGTGCCAGCAGTTTATCGGTAGGGGGGGGTGAAAAACTGTTTTTT
v_gene: TRBV27
j_gene: TRBJ1-4
abundance: NA
d_gene: NA

CDR3aa: CASSPEGGETQYF
CDR3nt: TGTGCCAGCTCACCAGAGGGAGGGGAGACCCAGTACTTC
v_gene: TRBV18
j_gene: TRBJ2-5
abundance: NA
d_gene: TRBD2

CDR3aa: CASSLTGAGGYTF
CDR3nt: TGTGCCAGCTCTCTTACAGGGGCAGGAGGCTACACCTTC
v_gene: TRBV18
j_gene: TRBJ1-2
abundance: NA
d_gene: TRBD1

CDR3aa: CASRAWGGNQPQHF
CDR3nt: TGTGCCAGCAGGGCCTGGGGCGGCAATCAGCCCCAGCATTTT
v_gene: TRBV6-5
j_gene: TRBJ1-5
abundance: NA
d_gene: NA

CDR3aa: CASSRFRQIAAPNYGYTF
CDR3nt: TGTGCCAGTAGCCGATTCCGACAGATTGCCGCTCCTAACTATGGCTACACCTTC
v_gene: TRBV19
j_gene: TRBJ1-2
abundance: NA
d_gene: NA

CDR3aa: CAISAGGTGGDQPQHF
CDR3nt: TGTGCCATCAGTGCGGGCGGGACAGGGGGTGATCAGCCCCAGCATTTT
v_gene: TRBV10-3
j_gene: TRBJ1-5
abundance: NA
d_gene: TRBD1

CDR3aa: CASSDGTSDYNEQFF
CDR3nt: TGTGCCAGCAGTGATGGGACTAGCGACTACAATGAGCAGTTCTTC
v_gene: TRBV2
j_gene: TRBJ2-1
abundance: NA
d_gene: TRBD2

CDR3aa: CAGGERDNSPLHF
CDR3nt: TGTGCCGGGGGCGAGAGGGATAATTCACCCCTCCACTTT
v_gene: TRBV2
j_gene: TRBJ1-6
abundance: NA
d_gene: NA

CDR3aa: CASSLGGGPGNTIYF
CDR3nt: TGTGCCAGCAGCTTAGGAGGGGGCCCTGGAAACACCATATATTTT
v_gene: TRBV11-2
j_gene: TRBJ1-3
abundance: NA
d_gene: TRBD1

CDR3aa: CASSERGTGWDTEAFF
CDR3nt: TGTGCCAGCAGTGAAAGGGGGACAGGGTGGGACACTGAAGCTTTCTTT
v_gene: TRBV6-1
j_gene: TRBJ1-1
abundance: NA
d_gene: TRBD1

CDR3aa: CAWSVGQGNTEAFF
CDR3nt: TGTGCCTGGAGTGTGGGACAGGGGAACACTGAAGCTTTCTTT
v_gene: TRBV30
j_gene: TRBJ1-1
abundance: NA
d_gene: TRBD1

CDR3aa: CASSQEEGGHYGYTF
CDR3nt: TGTGCCAGCAGCCAAGAAGAAGGCGGGCACTATGGCTACACCTTC
v_gene: TRBV4-2
j_gene: TRBJ1-2
abundance: NA
d_gene: NA

CDR3aa: CASSLVRSDTQYF
CDR3nt: TGTGCCAGCAGTTTAGTCCGGTCCGATACGCAGTATTTT
v_gene: TRBV12-3/TRBV12-4
j_gene: TRBJ2-3
abundance: NA
d_gene: NA

CDR3aa: CASSEASIPGAEAFF
CDR3nt: TGTGCCAGCAGTGAAGCTAGTATCCCAGGGGCTGAAGCTTTCTTT
v_gene: TRBV6-1
j_gene: TRBJ1-1
abundance: few
d_gene: NA

CDR3aa: CASSDSSPSGDETQYF
CDR3nt: TGTGCCAGCAGTGACTCCTCTCCTAGCGGGGACGAGACCCAGTACTTC
v_gene: TRBV6-4
j_gene: TRBJ2-5
abundance: once
d_gene: TRBD2

CDR3aa: CASSNQGNYGYTF
CDR3nt: TGTGCCAGCAGCAATCAGGGAAACTATGGCTACACCTTC
v_gene: TRBV21-1
j_gene: TRBJ1-2
abundance: NA
d_gene: NA

CDR3aa: CASSVSHTGNTEAFF
CDR3nt: TGTGCCAGCAGTGTGTCCCATACGGGGAACACTGAAGCTTTCTTT
v_gene: TRBV6-4
j_gene: TRBJ1-1
abundance: NA
d_gene: NA